The clone carrying this T cell receptor beta chain was detected once. Some clones are missing from TCRdb's copy, which holds only in-frame ones; the method was immunoSEQ multiplex PCR. The sample yields 52,000 or so clones, approximately 91% seen once. There are 15 residues in the CDR3. Trimming cost V 7 bases and J 6 bases, with 21 bases left between them. Germline loops: CDR1 MDHEN, CDR2 SYDVKM. This sample is drawn from a study of blood T cell repertoires in COVID-19. The chain couples TRBV28 to TRBJ1-2; D possibly corresponds to TRBD1 (6 bases). The specimen sequenced was peripheral blood. The sequence derives from a woman older than 75 with acute or convalescent COVID-19. For the CDR3, the DNA is TGTGCCAGCACCGGGAGGGGGGGTGAATCCCATGGCTACACCTTC. As protein: CASTGRGGESHGYTF.